A single sample gave rise to the 26 T cell receptor beta chains below, sequenced in a study of T cells in localized non-small cell lung cancer. The table came from immunoSEQ multiplex PCR; TCRdb's copy has only in-frame clones and leaves some out. The sample records tens of thousands of clones, more than 80% being singletons. Source: peripheral blood, taken before any cancer treatment. The source is a female donor over 55 with stage I lung adenocarcinoma.

The chain combines TRBV5-6 with TRBJ1-1; D is uncertain. Between the trimmed V and J ends, which lost 2 bases and 1 base, there was a span of 6 bases. The CDR3 sequence is 13 residues long. Germline loops: CDR1 SGHDT, CDR2 YYEEEE. In DNA, the CDR3 is TGTGCCAGCAGCTTACAAGCGAACACTGAAGCTTTCTTT. Its translation: CASSLQANTEAFF.

This chain uses TRBV15 with TRBJ2-5, with TRBD1 matching 9 bases. V was clipped by 0 bases and J by 3 bases; unmatched bases: 5. Germline assignment: CDR1 LNHNV and CDR2 YYDKDF (reference sequence). The CDR3 is 16 amino acids. The CDR3 here is CATSRDPGQGEETQYF. CDR3 nucleotides: TGTGCCACCAGCAGAGATCCGGGACAGGGCGAAGAGACCCAGTACTTC. The full variable domain, in which reference TRBV15 and TRBJ2-5 provide the parts outside the CDR3, is DAMVIQNPRYQVTQFGKPVTLSCSQTLNHNVMYWYQQKSSQAPKLLFHYYDKDFNNEADTPDNFQSRRPNTSFCFLDIRSPGLGDTAMYLCATSRDPGQGEETQYFGPGTRLLVL.

The rearrangement joins TRBV6-1 to TRBJ2-5; TRBD2 matches at 10 bases. Germline CDR1 is MNHNS and CDR2 is SASEGT. The CDR3 covers 14 residues. After removal of 5 bases from V and 5 bases from J, the junction contained 5 bases not matched to a gene. Written as DNA, the CDR3 is TGTGCCAGCAGTTGGACTAGCGGTTGGGAGACCCAGTACTTC. Translated: CASSWTSGWETQYF.

The rearrangement joins TRBV7-2 to TRBJ2-3; tentative D call: TRBD2 (5 bases). CDR3 length: 13 amino acids. The V gene's germline CDR1 is SGHTA and CDR2 FQGNSA. Trimming stripped 5 bases from V and 8 bases from J, with 14 bases between. The CDR3 here is CASSARLPPTQYF. CDR3 DNA: TGTGCCAGCAGCGCCCGACTACCCCCTACGCAGTATTTT.

The chain is built from TRBV10-3 and TRBJ1-2, with D maybe TRBD1 (5 bases). Trimming pared 0 bases from V and 3 bases from J, leaving 8 bases between. The CDR3 has 14 amino acids. Germline assignment: CDR1 ENHRY and CDR2 SYGVKD. The CDR3 DNA reads TGTGCCATCAGTGAGTCGAGGGGTTACTATGGCTACACCTTC. Translating it yields CAISESRGYYGYTF.

The chain employs TRBV4-1 and TRBJ1-5, with no clear D. Germline V lookup: CDR1 MGHRA, CDR2 YSYEKL. V dropped 4 bases and J dropped 6 bases, with 16 bases sitting between them. The CDR3 totals 15 residues. The CDR3 coding sequence is TGCGCCAGCAGCCCCTTCTCGGGCTCAAGTCAGCCCCAGCATTTT. It encodes CASSPFSGSSQPQHF.

The chain has TRBV5-1 and TRBJ2-2; 10 nucleotides line up with TRBD2. The trim removed 1 base at V and 5 bases at J, leaving 5 bases unmatched. The germline V gene has CDR1 SGHRS and CDR2 YFSETQ. The CDR3 totals 16 residues. As DNA, the CDR3 is TGCGCCAGCAGCTTGAAACTAGCGGGGACTACCGGGGAGCTGTTTTTT. Translation gives CASSLKLAGTTGELFF.

V gene TRBV14 combines with J gene TRBJ2-1, with 8 bases that match TRBD1. The CDR3 runs 14 residues. Germline V gene sequence: CDR1 SGHDN, CDR2 FVKESK. Trimming took 3 bases from V and 7 from J; bases not matched to a gene: 5. CDR3 DNA: TGTGCCAGCAGCCATTGGACAGGGTGGAATGAGCAGTTCTTC. Translating gives CASSHWTGWNEQFF.

The rearrangement links TRBV7-8 to TRBJ1-4, with 8 bases fitting TRBD1. The CDR3 spans 18 residues. Per the germline V gene, CDR1 is SGHVS and CDR2 is FQNEAQ. V was clipped by 4 bases and J by 0 bases; unmatched bases: 10. The CDR3 sequence is CASSSGYRGTATNEKLFF. The CDR3 DNA is TGTGCCAGCAGCTCCGGGTACAGGGGGACTGCAACTAATGAAAAACTGTTTTTT.

The chain carries TRBV5-1 and TRBJ1-5; 7 bases agree with TRBD1. CDR3 size: 15 residues. Germline V lookup: CDR1 SGHRS, CDR2 YFSETQ. Trimming took 4 bases from V and 4 from J; bases not matched to a gene: 8. The CDR3 is CASSPQGQANQPQHF. The CDR3 region has the DNA TGCGCCAGCAGCCCCCAAGGACAGGCAAATCAGCCCCAGCATTTT.

The chain employs TRBV5-1 and TRBJ2-1; D not resolved. The CDR3 totals 13 residues. V gave up 0 bases and J gave up 6 bases, with 7 bases separating them. CDR1 is SGHRS and CDR2 is YFSETQ in the germline V gene. The CDR3 DNA sequence: TGCGCCAGCAGCTTGGGGCAATCCAATGAGCAGTTCTTC. Translated, it gives CASSLGQSNEQFF.

The rearrangement joins TRBV19 to TRBJ1-1; the match to TRBD1 covers 7 bases. Germline V gives CDR1 LNHDA, CDR2 SQIVND (reference sequence). V was clipped by 1 base and J by 3 bases; unmatched bases: 11. The CDR3 extends over 17 amino acids. Here the CDR3 reads CASSIGWNTGVDTEAFF. CDR3 DNA: TGTGCCAGTAGTATAGGGTGGAATACAGGGGTGGACACTGAAGCTTTCTTT.

The gene calls are TRBV11-2 and TRBJ2-3; a possible D gene is TRBD2 (6 bases). This CDR3 is built from 16 residues. V was shortened by 1 base and J by 4 bases, with 15 bases between the two germline ends. Germline CDR1 reads SGHAT; CDR2 reads FQNNGV. The CDR3 loop reads CASSLVGGARADTQYF. As DNA, the CDR3 is TGTGCCAGCAGCTTAGTAGGCGGGGCGAGGGCAGATACGCAGTATTTT.

This sequence joins TRBV19 and TRBJ2-3, with D maybe TRBD2 (7 bases). There are 15 residues in the CDR3. The V gene lost 3 bases and the J gene lost 1 base, with 11 bases spanning the gap. The germline CDR1 and CDR2 sequences are LNHDA and SQIVND (reference sequence). The CDR3 sequence is CASSIRGAGTDTQYF. The CDR3 DNA is TGTGCCAGTAGTATCCGGGGGGCGGGCACAGATACGCAGTATTTT.

The V call is TRBV7-6, the J call TRBJ1-4; 7 bases map to TRBD1. V shed 3 bases and J 4 bases; nucleotides not matched to a gene: 5. This CDR3 is built from 15 residues. Germline V lookup: CDR1 SGHVS, CDR2 FNYEAQ. CDR3 nucleotide sequence: TGTGCCAGCAGCTTTACAGGGGCTGATAATGAAAAACTGTTTTTT. Its protein is CASSFTGADNEKLFF.

The chain employs TRBV15 and TRBJ1-5; D not certain. Per germline, CDR1 LNHNV and CDR2 YYDKDF (reference sequence). V was cut by 0 bases and J by 3 bases, with 9 bases left in between. The CDR3 is 15 amino acids. This CDR3 reads CATSRENRPNQPQHF. The CDR3 DNA follows: TGTGCCACCAGCAGAGAAAACAGACCCAATCAGCCCCAGCATTTT.

The chain links TRBV28 to TRBJ1-5; D call uncertain. The CDR3 loop spans 14 amino acids. V was shortened by 2 bases and J by 1 base, with 6 bases between the two germline ends. Germline V lookup: CDR1 MDHEN, CDR2 SYDVKM. CDR3 sequence: CASSLVRSNQPQHF. Here the CDR3 DNA reads TGTGCCAGCAGTTTAGTACGAAGCAATCAGCCCCAGCATTTT.

This clone has a single count. The chain recombines TRBV6-4 with TRBJ2-7; 7 positions agree with TRBD1. The CDR3 runs to 13 residues. The ends lost 6 bases at V and 4 bases at J; junction bases unmatched: 6. The germline V gene has CDR1 MRHNA and CDR2 SNTAGT. The CDR3 spells CASRPGQRYEQYF. The CDR3 nucleotides read TGTGCCAGCAGACCGGGACAGCGATACGAGCAGTACTTC.

The gene calls are TRBV15 and TRBJ2-2; the D is unclear. Germline-derived CDR1 and CDR2 are LNHNV and YYDKDF (reference sequence). The length of the CDR3 is 16 residues. The V and J ends lost 9 bases and 0 bases respectively, with 17 bases between them. This chain's CDR3 is CATSVGRIPNTGELFF. For the CDR3, the DNA is TGTGCCACTTCGGTTGGTCGTATTCCGAACACCGGGGAGCTGTTTTTT. Supplemented by reference TRBV15 and TRBJ2-2, the full variable domain reads DAMVIQNPRYQVTQFGKPVTLSCSQTLNHNVMYWYQQKSSQAPKLLFHYYDKDFNNEADTPDNFQSRRPNTSFCFLDIRSPGLGDTAMYLCATSVGRIPNTGELFFGEGSRLTVL.

The chain is built from TRBV5-1 and TRBJ1-3; a possible D gene is TRBD1 (5 bases). Trimming removed 0 bases from V and 5 bases from J, with 9 bases in between. CDR3 length equals 14 residues. Looked up from germline, CDR1 is SGHRS and CDR2 is YFSETQ. The CDR3 loop reads CASSLADSRNTIYF. The CDR3 region has the DNA TGCGCCAGCAGCTTGGCTGACAGCAGAAACACCATATATTTT.

The chain joins TRBV7-2 to TRBJ2-7, with D possibly called TRBD1 or TRBD2 (5 bases each). Looked up from germline, CDR1 is SGHTA and CDR2 is FQGNSA. CDR3 length: 13 residues. The V and J ends lost 5 bases and 7 bases respectively, with 15 bases between them. This CDR3 reads CASSTPGKGEQYF. The CDR3 region has the DNA TGTGCCAGCAGCACCCCGGGGAAGGGGGAGCAGTACTTC. Based on the CDR3 plus reference TRBV7-2 and TRBJ2-7, the full variable domain is GAGVSQSPSNKVTEKGKDVELRCDPISGHTALYWYRQSLGQGLEFLIYFQGNSAPDKSGLPSDRFSAERTGGSVSTLTIQRTQQEDSAVYLCASSTPGKGEQYFGPGTRLTVT.

The J gene is TRBJ2-1, the V gene TRBV9, with a possible D match to TRBD1 (6 bases). V was shortened by 4 bases and J by 6 bases, with 17 bases between the two germline ends. There are 15 residues in the CDR3. Germline CDR1 is SGDLS and CDR2 is YYNGEE. The CDR3 coding sequence is TGTGCCAGCAGCCTGGGGACAAAGGGGTCCAATGAGCAGTTCTTC. It yields the protein CASSLGTKGSNEQFF.

The chain has TRBV15 and TRBJ2-7, with TRBD2 identical over 7 bases. The germline V gene has CDR1 LNHNV and CDR2 YYDKDF (reference sequence). Trimming cost V 2 bases and J 4 bases; bases outside gene matches: 8. This CDR3 region has 15 residues. Here the CDR3 DNA reads TGTGCCACCAGCAGACCCCGTGGGGGGGTTTACGAGCAGTACTTC. It is translated as CATSRPRGGVYEQYF.

The chain recombines TRBV5-5 with TRBJ2-2, with unresolved D. V was shortened by 4 bases and J by 0 bases, with 13 bases between the two germline ends. CDR3 length: 16 residues. Germline V gene sequence: CDR1 SGHKS, CDR2 YYEKEE (reference sequence). This CDR3 reads CASSPRTGANTGELFF. CDR3 coding DNA: TGTGCCAGCAGCCCACGGACCGGAGCGAACACCGGGGAGCTGTTTTTT.

This clone appeared a single time. The chain has TRBV28 and TRBJ2-3; TRBD2 agrees at 9 bases. V gave up 7 bases and J gave up 4 bases; unmatched junction bases: 9. In germline, CDR1 is MDHEN, CDR2 SYDVKM. The CDR3 is 15 amino acids. This chain's CDR3 is CASIVAGAGSDTQYF. CDR3 nucleotides: TGTGCCAGCATTGTAGCGGGGGCAGGATCAGATACGCAGTATTTT.

This clone was picked up one time. The chain joins TRBV18 to TRBJ2-5, with no clear D. Germline V gene lookup returns CDR1 KGHSH and CDR2 LQKENI. The CDR3 consists of 12 residues. Trimming took 3 bases from V and 4 from J, leaving 6 bases between them. The CDR3 DNA sequence: TGTGCCAGCTCACCCCTCGGAGAGACCCAGTACTTC. Translating gives CASSPLGETQYF.